The 8 T cell receptor beta chains below were found in one sample sequenced in a study of T-cell reconstitution after alpha-beta-depleted transplantation in children. Unique molecular identifiers featured in how the TCRbeta library was prepared. In TCRdb, the PCR reads were re-called with MiXCR into one record per CDR3 protein. The profile covers about 470,000 distinct CDR3 sequences, with roughly two fifths appearing a single time and 25% to 30% taken by the ten largest. The sample here was PBMCs, taken before TCRalphabeta/CD19-depleted stem cell transplant. These receptors originate from a girl aged 2 to 10 with aplastic anemia, due to receive a stem cell transplant.

This clonotype was seen many times. The chain links TRBV27 to TRBJ2-3; D remains ambiguous. The V end was cut by 2 bases, the J end by 0 bases, with 12 bases between. The CDR3 contains 16 residues. Germline-derived CDR1 and CDR2 are MNHEY and SMNVEV (reference sequence). The CDR3 DNA reads TGTGCCAGCAGTTTAGCGGCTGTCCTTAGCACAGATACGCAGTATTTT. Amino acids: CASSLAAVLSTDTQYF.

This clonotype was seen at least ten times. The V call is TRBV15, the J call TRBJ2-3; 9 bases fit TRBD1. J was trimmed by 3 bases and V by 0 bases; bases with no gene match: 4. From germline, CDR1 is LNHNV and CDR2 YYDKDF (reference sequence). This CDR3 region has 16 residues. Here the CDR3 DNA reads TGTGCCACCAGCAGAGATTGGGACAGGGTGACAGATACGCAGTATTTT. This codes for CATSRDWDRVTDTQYF.

J is TRBJ2-2 and V is TRBV4-2, with D possibly TRBD2 on 7 matching bases. Trimming took 1 base from V and 6 from J, leaving 15 bases between them. The CDR3 is 16 residues long. Germline CDR1 reads LGHNA; CDR2 reads YNFKEQ. The CDR3 DNA reads as TGTGCCAGCAGCCAAGGAGGGGGGGTCGGGTCCGGGGAGCTGTTTTTT. The encoded protein is CASSQGGGVGSGELFF.

This chain uses TRBV20-1 with TRBJ1-5; possible D gene TRBD1, 5 bases. Germline assignment: CDR1 DFQATT and CDR2 SNEGSKA (reference sequence). The CDR3 spans 15 residues. With 3 bases removed from V and 3 bases from J, the gap between germline ends came to 15 bases. The CDR3 DNA sequence: TGCAGTGCTAGTGCCCTAGGACACCCCAATCAGCCCCAGCATTTT. As protein: CSASALGHPNQPQHF.

Of note for this clonotype: A much larger clone lies one base from this, so it may be a read error. The chain uses TRBV10-3 and TRBJ1-2; 8 bases fit TRBD1. This CDR3 has 13 residues. The V gene's germline CDR1 is ENHRY and CDR2 SYGVKD. The chain's CDR3 is CAINGQGDYGDTF. The CDR3 nucleotides read TGTGCCATAAATGGACAGGGAGACTATGGCGACACCTTC.

The chain links TRBV7-9 to TRBJ2-7; the match to TRBD1 covers 8 bases. CDR1 SEHNR and CDR2 FQNEAQ come from the germline V gene (reference sequence). With 5 bases clipped from V and 2 bases from J, the junction kept 8 bases outside the gene matches. This CDR3 spans 15 amino acids. CDR3 bases: TGTGCCAGCAGCACGTGGACAGGGAGGACCTACGAGCAGTACTTC. Protein sequence: CASSTWTGRTYEQYF.

This clonotype was observed many times. CDR3 nucleotides: TGTGCCAGCAGCCTTCTAGTGGGGGTGGGGTACAATGAGCAGTTCTTC. Protein product: CASSLLVGVGYNEQFF. The J gene is TRBJ2-1, the V gene TRBV11-2, with D perhaps being TRBD1 or TRBD2 (5 bases each). V was pared by 5 bases and J by 4 bases, with 18 bases between. This CDR3 region has 16 residues. Germline lookup yields CDR1 SGHAT and CDR2 FQNNGV.

The gene calls are TRBV7-3 and TRBJ2-1, with D possibly matching TRBD1 (5 bases). CDR3 length: 15 amino acids. CDR1 is SGHTA and CDR2 is FQGTGA in the germline V gene. V was clipped by 5 bases and J by 7 bases, with 18 bases between them. The CDR3 DNA follows: TGTGCCAGCAGCCGGACACTCCGAAAGGCGAATGAGCAGTTCTTC. Protein sequence: CASSRTLRKANEQFF.